A selection of T cell receptor beta chains follows, all from one sample in a study of blood T cell repertoires in COVID-19. Method: immunoSEQ multiplex PCR; TCRdb's copy keeps in-frame clones and lacks some. The sample includes around 250,000 clones, 86% seen only once; the top ten take 3%. The sample was peripheral blood. Source of these receptors: a woman younger than 45 with active or convalescent COVID-19. Each CDR3 is given with its conserved first and last residue. Each record gives: clone size, D gene, V gene, J gene, CDR3 protein, CDR3 DNA. The D gene is left open where the match is weak. The size field is filled for only some rows; it gives once, few, many or a size class.

>.|.|TRBV7-7|TRBJ1-6
CASSRGRGDSPLHF
TGTGCTAGCAGCCGAGGGAGGGGGGATTCACCCCTCCACTTT
>.|.|TRBV6-2/TRBV6-3|TRBJ1-1
CASSWRTALSNTEAFF
TGTGCCAGCAGCTGGAGGACGGCTTTATCGAACACTGAAGCTTTCTTT
>.|.|TRBV27|TRBJ1-3
CASSLRPVPGNTIYF
TGTGCCAGCAGTTTGCGCCCGGTCCCTGGAAACACCATATATTTT
>.|.|TRBV18|TRBJ1-5
CASSSNQGSDQPQHF
TGTGCCAGCTCATCTAATCAGGGTTCGGATCAGCCCCAGCATTTT
>.|TRBD1|TRBV30|TRBJ2-1
CAFDRGLNNEQFF
TGTGCCTTTGACAGGGGGCTAAACAATGAGCAGTTCTTC
>.|.|TRBV6-4|TRBJ1-1
CASSESGFTEAFF
TGTGCCAGCAGTGAATCGGGGTTCACTGAAGCTTTCTTT
>.|TRBD1|TRBV19|TRBJ1-1
CASRTGGSRNTEAFF
TGTGCCAGTAGGACAGGGGGCAGCAGGAACACTGAAGCTTTCTTT
>.|TRBD1|TRBV4-1|TRBJ2-3
CASSPTGSTDTQYF
TGCGCCAGCAGCCCGACAGGGAGCACAGATACGCAGTATTTT
>.|TRBD1|TRBV27|TRBJ2-7
CASSKPGQGEYF
TGTGCCAGCAGCAAACCTGGACAGGGAGAGTACTTC
>.|.|TRBV3-1/TRBV3-2|TRBJ1-6
CASSQQGTRSPLHF
TGTGCCAGCAGCCAACAGGGGACAAGGTCACCCCTCCACTTT
>.|.|TRBV7-8|TRBJ1-5
CASSLDTYQPQHF
TGTGCCAGCAGCTTAGACACCTATCAGCCCCAGCATTTT
>once|TRBD1|TRBV25-1|TRBJ1-2
CASSAGTGNYGYTF
TGTGCCAGCAGTGCCGGGACAGGGAACTATGGCTACACCTTC
>.|.|TRBV7-7|TRBJ2-2
CASSPDRAHTGELFF
TGTGCTAGCAGCCCCGATCGAGCGCACACCGGGGAGCTGTTTTTT
>.|TRBD2|TRBV6-2/TRBV6-3|TRBJ2-6
CPTSFRGGAGANVLTF
TGTCCCACCAGTTTTCGCGGGGGGGCCGGGGCCAACGTCCTGACTTTC
>.|TRBD2|TRBV29-1|TRBJ2-3
CSVARGVRGDTQYF
TGCAGCGTTGCACGGGGGGTAAGAGGAGATACGCAGTATTTT
>.|.|TRBV7-2|TRBJ2-7
CASSLGAGSYEQYF
TGTGCCAGCAGCTTAGGGGCGGGGTCCTACGAGCAGTACTTC
>.|.|TRBV19|TRBJ2-7
CASSQAGRYEQYF
TGTGCCAGTAGTCAGGCTGGCAGATACGAGCAGTACTTC